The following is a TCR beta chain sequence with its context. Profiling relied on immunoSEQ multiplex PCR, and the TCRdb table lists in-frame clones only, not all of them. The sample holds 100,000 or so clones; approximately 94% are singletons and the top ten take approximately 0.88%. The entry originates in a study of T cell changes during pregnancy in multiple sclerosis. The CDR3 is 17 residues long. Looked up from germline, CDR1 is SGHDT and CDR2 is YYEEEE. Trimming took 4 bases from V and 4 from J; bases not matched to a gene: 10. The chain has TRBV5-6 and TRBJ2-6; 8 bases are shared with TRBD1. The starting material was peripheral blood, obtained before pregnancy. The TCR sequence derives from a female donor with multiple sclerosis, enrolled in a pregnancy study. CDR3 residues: CASSKRQGLAGANVLTF. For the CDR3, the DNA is TGTGCCAGCAGCAAGCGACAGGGGTTGGCCGGGGCCAACGTCCTGACTTTC.